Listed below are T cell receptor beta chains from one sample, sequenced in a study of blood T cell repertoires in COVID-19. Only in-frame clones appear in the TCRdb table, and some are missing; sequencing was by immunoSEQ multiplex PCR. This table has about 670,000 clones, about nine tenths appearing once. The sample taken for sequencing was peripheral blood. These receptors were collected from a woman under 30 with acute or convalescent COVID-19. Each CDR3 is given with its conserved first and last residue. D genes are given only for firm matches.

CDR3 protein: CASIGRWGGQPQHF
CDR3 DNA: TGTGCCAGCATCGGACGTTGGGGCGGTCAGCCCCAGCATTTT
V gene: TRBV2
J gene: TRBJ1-5
D gene: NA
CDR3 length: 14

CDR3 protein: CATSDLKRGGLNEQFF
CDR3 DNA: TGTGCCACCAGTGATTTGAAGCGGGGGGGCCTCAATGAGCAGTTCTTC
V gene: TRBV24-1
J gene: TRBJ2-1
D gene: TRBD2
CDR3 length: 16

CDR3 protein: CASSQVRSGNEQFF
CDR3 DNA: TGCGCCAGCAGCCAGGTCCGCTCAGGGAATGAGCAGTTCTTC
V gene: TRBV4-3
J gene: TRBJ2-1
D gene: NA
CDR3 length: 14

CDR3 protein: CASSFVVRGEQYF
CDR3 DNA: TGTGCCAGCAGCTTTGTGGTCCGGGGCGAGCAGTACTTC
V gene: TRBV7-9
J gene: TRBJ2-7
D gene: NA
CDR3 length: 13

CDR3 protein: CATSDQEGGINGYTF
CDR3 DNA: TGTGCCACCAGTGACCAAGAAGGGGGCATCAATGGCTACACCTTC
V gene: TRBV24-1
J gene: TRBJ1-2
D gene: TRBD1
CDR3 length: 15

CDR3 protein: CAISDPDTTNTEAFF
CDR3 DNA: TGTGCCATCAGTGACCCGGACACGACGAACACTGAAGCTTTCTTT
V gene: TRBV10-3
J gene: TRBJ1-1
D gene: NA
CDR3 length: 15

CDR3 protein: CASSLDTTGNTIYF
CDR3 DNA: TGCGCCAGCAGCTTGGACACAACTGGAAACACCATATATTTT
V gene: TRBV5-1
J gene: TRBJ1-3
D gene: NA
CDR3 length: 14

CDR3 protein: CASSAGTHYLSYEQYF
CDR3 DNA: TGCGCCAGCAGCGCGGGGACGCACTACCTATCCTACGAGCAGTACTTC
V gene: TRBV5-1
J gene: TRBJ2-7
D gene: NA
CDR3 length: 16

CDR3 protein: CASSTGTVRDEQFF
CDR3 DNA: TGTGCCAGCAGTACTGGGACAGTTCGGGATGAGCAGTTCTTC
V gene: TRBV6-5
J gene: TRBJ2-1
D gene: TRBD1
CDR3 length: 14

CDR3 protein: CASSPHSMGTGISNYGYTF
CDR3 DNA: TGTGCCAGTAGTCCTCATTCAATGGGGACAGGGATATCCAACTATGGCTACACCTTC
V gene: TRBV19
J gene: TRBJ1-2
D gene: TRBD1
CDR3 length: 19

CDR3 protein: CASSPAGRAGNTIYF
CDR3 DNA: TGTGCCAGCAGCCCCGCGGGGCGGGCTGGAAACACCATATATTTT
V gene: TRBV9
J gene: TRBJ1-3
D gene: NA
CDR3 length: 15